Shown below are 5 T cell receptor beta chains from a single sample sequenced in a study of blood T cell repertoires in COVID-19. Clones were sequenced by immunoSEQ multiplex PCR, and TCRdb holds only the in-frame ones, with some missing. The sample contains 200,000 to 250,000 clones, 75% to 90% of which appear only once. Specimen: PBMCs or T cells enriched from blood (not recorded which). The receptors derive from a young woman in a cohort exposed to, infected with or recovered from COVID-19 (not recorded which).

This rearrangement joins TRBV13 to TRBJ1-2; no clear D gene. The CDR3 spans 13 residues. Per germline, CDR1 PRHDT and CDR2 FYEKMQ (reference sequence). V was clipped by 5 bases and J by 8 bases, with 15 bases between them. The CDR3 protein is CASSPQPSAGYTF. DNA of the CDR3: TGTGCCAGCAGCCCCCAACCGAGCGCCGGCTACACCTTC.

The CDR3 DNA reads TGTGCCAGTAGTATGAGGGCCCATGGGGGGGGCTCCTACGAGCAGTACTTC. Its translation is CASSMRAHGGGSYEQYF. This sequence joins TRBV19 and TRBJ2-7; TRBD2 matches at 7 bases. Trimming removed 3 bases from V and 0 bases from J; junction bases left unmatched: 11. Germline lookup yields CDR1 LNHDA and CDR2 SQIVND (reference sequence). CDR3 length: 17 amino acids.

The rearrangement uses TRBV29-1 and TRBJ2-1; TRBD2 matches at 9 bases. V gave up 3 bases and J gave up 7 bases; unmatched junction bases: 10. The CDR3 sequence is 15 residues long. Germline V CDR1 and CDR2: SQVTM, ANQGSEA. CDR3: CSVDPLAGGPNEQFF. The CDR3 nucleotides are TGCAGCGTTGACCCCTTGGCGGGAGGGCCGAATGAGCAGTTCTTC.

This chain joins TRBV28 and TRBJ1-2; perhaps TRBD1 as D (6 bases). The CDR3 is 14 residues long. Germline V gene lookup returns CDR1 MDHEN and CDR2 SYDVKM. V gave up 5 bases and J gave up 5 bases, with 15 bases separating them. CDR3: CASSVGTSVYGYTF. The DNA for the CDR3 is TGTGCCAGCAGTGTTGGGACATCCGTTTATGGCTACACCTTC.

This clone was seen a single time. The chain joins TRBV27 to TRBJ2-7; D is perhaps TRBD1 (6 bases). Germline-derived CDR1 and CDR2 are MNHEY and SMNVEV (reference sequence). V dropped 3 bases and J dropped 5 bases, with 17 bases sitting between them. The CDR3 extends over 15 amino acids. The CDR3 nucleotides read TGTGCCAGCAGTTTTAAGCCGGACAGTATGGACGAGCAGTACTTC. This sequence encodes CASSFKPDSMDEQYF.